Sequencing of this T cell receptor (beta chain) was carried out in a study of T cell repertoires in cytomegalovirus infection. As for the study in general: Public TCR beta signatures indicated both CMV infection and matching HLA type.

Germline assignment: CDR1 DFQATT and CDR2 SNEGSKA (reference sequence). V was cut by 2 bases and J by 5 bases, with 20 bases left in between. The CDR3 extends over 16 amino acids. Points on this clonotype: The antigen is not known.

Each CDR3 protein is one row after TCRdb ran MiXCR on the reads. The table has about 300,000 distinct CDR3 sequences, 8% to 10% seen once. General study points: Pooled public TCR beta family frequency picked out CMV carriers with the relevant HLA. The ex vivo response was dominated by HLA-C-restricted CMV-specific TCR beta clonotypes.

Sequencing was performed on PBMCs. The chain joins TRBV20-1 to TRBJ2-3; no firm D call. This TCR came from a human donor in good health (CMV status not recorded). Some clones in this sample may be carry-over from other donors' samples. The CDR3 spells CSARFLRPGARDTQYF. CDR3 nucleotide sequence: TGCAGTGCTAGATTCCTACGACCCGGAGCGAGAGATACGCAGTATTTT.